The present entry profiles one T cell receptor (beta chain) with its context. This sample is drawn from a study of post-analysis software for immune sequencing data. Included in the TCR beta cDNA libraries were unique molecular identifiers. Each batch of about 0.9 to 10 million T cells produced 450,000 to 500,000 cDNA molecules. One entry per CDR3 protein results from TCRdb running MiXCR on the PCR reads. The sample includes some 690,000 distinct CDR3 sequences, 25% to 30% seen only once; the top ten take more than 0.45%. The specimen sequenced was blood. This TCR derives from a girl aged 5-17 years with multiple sclerosis.

The CDR3 reads CAISDPTQGDGYTF. The CDR3 DNA is TGTGCCATCAGTGACCCGACACAGGGAGATGGCTACACCTTC. V is TRBV10-3 and J is TRBJ1-2; a possible D gene is TRBD1 (6 bases). V was trimmed by 3 bases and J by 6 bases, leaving 14 bases between them. The CDR3 runs to 14 residues. Per germline, CDR1 ENHRY and CDR2 SYGVKD.